This T cell receptor (beta chain) was captured in a study of blood T cell repertoires in COVID-19 (TCRdb year 2020). Background for the entire study: The collaborator samples originated in the United States, Italy and Spain and spanned the acute and convalescent phases of COVID-19. The prospective study material was composed of cDNA or gDNA derived from T cells, B-cell-depleted T cells, or PBMCs. The dataset comprised deeply sampled blood TCRbeta repertoires from subjects exposed to, actively infected with, or recovered from COVID-19. A freely available public database, intended as a resource for researchers studying the immune response to SARS-CoV-2, is where the repertoires were released. Samples were obtained from the ongoing ImmuneRACE study (first 160 participants) and from 1,200 or so subjects provided by 6 global collaborators. Sample metadata almost always included a de-identified subject ID, COVID-19 status, age in years and sex. Where HLA class I and class II types were available, the types were taken from metadata supplied by the sample provider, not from assay-based typing. What the research found in general, with its limitations: The quantity of clinical and demographic metadata differed by source and by participant and was supplied without curation.

In Seattle, one collaborating source enrolled patients while the infection was active and tracked those patients longitudinally over the course of disease. Whole blood was collected in K2EDTA tubes by collaborating institutions according to the institutions' own protocols. For TCRbeta analysis, collaborator samples were shipped as frozen whole blood, as isolated PBMCs, or as DNA extracted from either sample type. A single count supports this clone. No antigen is known for it. One base away there is no much larger clone; base qualities are not given. V sheds 6 bases and J sheds 5 bases, leaving 29 bases between their ends. The CDR1 and CDR2 encoded by the germline V gene are MDHEN and SYDVKM. The CDR3 covers 19 residues, taking in both the cysteine and the phenylalanine. Only the CDR3 region is kept as DNA, spanning 57 bases read in frame from base 1. TCRbeta CDR3 regions were amplified from genomic DNA by means of the immunoSEQ Assay, a bias-controlled multiplex PCR. The authors' pipeline ran thus. The number of nucleated cells in each sample was estimated by amplification of reference gene primers within the assay. To quantify the absolute abundance of each unique TCRbeta CDR3 rearrangement, sequence reads were collapsed and filtered. For each sample, productive Simpson clonality was calculated by taking the square root of Simpson's diversity index across productive rearrangements. TCRdb took this table from immuneACCESS and kept in-frame rearrangements with V and J called. Such tables lack part of the clones; where checked against another copy, unresolved V genes explain under half of the gap, and the rest is unexplained. That table gives V, J and clone size, and the DNA gave D and trimming. The sample table records 250,000 to 350,000 clones; approximately 84% of these occur just once. The ten largest clones capture around a sixth of the sample.

The TCR was taken from a person aged 65 to 85 with COVID-19, enrolled during active disease. The material sequenced was peripheral blood. This receptor chain uses TRBV28 and TRBJ2-1, and perhaps TRBD1 as D gene, on 5 matching bases. In nucleotides, the sequence is TGTGCCAGCAGAACACCCTTTCTCCTCGGGTTAAGGGGTAACAATGAGCAGTTCTTC. The encoded protein is CASRTPFLLGLRGNNEQFF.